The source of this T cell receptor beta chain is a study of neoadjuvant anti-PD-1 for oral cavity cancer (TCRdb year 2021). A note on the overall study: Patients mostly received three to four biweekly doses of nivolumab at 3 mg/kg before curative-intent surgical resection. Patients who did not progress were given a fourth nivolumab dose at about day 43 and had definitive surgical resection on days 50-56. Responders were defined as patients with complete response, partial response or stable disease by RECIST 1.1; non-responders were defined as patients with progression. The parent correlative cohort included about a dozen patients, with a 33% response rate. The research as a whole found: Higher pretreatment blood TCRbeta clonality and lower post-treatment tumor TCRbeta clonality were correlated with higher pretreatment blood Treg/Th17 ratios. Within PBMCs, T cell clonality (Gini index) was significantly higher in non-responders than responders after neoadjuvant nivolumab. TCR analyses included only three patients per response group, and the authors called for larger cohorts for validation.

For deep sequencing of PBMC libraries, mostly 450 to 500 ng of input genomic DNA was used, and six replicates were run per sample. The immunoSEQ hsTCRbeta kit was used to prepare TCRbeta libraries according to the manufacturer's instructions. An Illumina NovaSeq 6000 S4 flow cell was used to sequence the final libraries, which had first been combined to 3 nM. As for the original processing: The immunoSEQ Analyzer handled quality control and preprocessing of the raw data. The analysis was limited to productive rearrangements, and each clonotype was defined by a unique CDR3 amino acid sequence. Using the R package tcR, the researchers computed the Gini-Simpson index as their estimate of repertoire clonality. Student's t test was used to compare Gini indices, while Pearson correlation assessed associations with tumor size change. Held by TCRdb, this immuneACCESS table contains in-frame sequences only and omits some clones. Under half of the omission traces to an unresolved V gene where checked; the cause of the rest is unknown. The V and J calls and clone size were taken over from that table, and D and trimming were inferred from the DNA. Here the sample has approximately 72,000 clones; around 82% occur a single time. Clones ranked in the top ten supply 3.4% of the sample.

A note on this clone: The target of this receptor is not known. No much larger clone exists at a distance of one base, and base qualities are not known.

Reading from cysteine to phenylalanine, the CDR3 counts 14 amino acids. Only the CDR3 portion is preserved as DNA: 42 bases, with reading frame beginning at the first base. V loses 6 bases of germline sequence and J loses 1 base, and the interval between the two ends is 9 bases. CDR1 and CDR2 (SGHAT, FQNNGV) derive from the germline V gene. Per the publication, the time point label means: before neoadjuvant nivolumab. The patients had newly diagnosed stage II-IVA oral cavity squamous cell carcinoma and had not received any prior systemic or radiation treatment. The cohort was composed of patients with HPV-negative, locally advanced oral cavity squamous cell carcinoma. Peripheral blood mononuclear cells were analyzed directly, without maintenance or expansion in culture. Samples came from a longitudinal correlative study of a single-arm phase II trial of neoadjuvant nivolumab in oral cavity squamous cell carcinoma. Subject-matched pre- and post-treatment PBMCs and tumors from three responders and three non-responders were subjected to genomic DNA-based TCRbeta sequencing. Peripheral blood mononuclear cells were collected once before nivolumab treatment and again after treatment, at the time of surgery. The Maxwell RSC DNA from Cells kit was used to extract genomic DNA from PBMCs.

The material was PBMCs, obtained before nivolumab (anti-PD-1) treatment. This receptor chain uses TRBV11-2 and TRBJ2-2; possibly the D gene is TRBD2, per 5 matching bases. This receptor was identified in a person between 40 and 80 years old with oral cavity squamous cell carcinoma. Here is the DNA: TGTGCCAGCAGGACCACTAGGAACACCGGGGAGCTGTTTTTT. Translated, this gives CASRTTRNTGELFF.